One sample yielded the 19 T cell receptor beta chains listed below, sequenced in a study of beta chain features in type 1 diabetes. Sequenced material consisted of expressed TCRB transcripts (all of the isolated RNA was reverse transcribed). The repertoire was sequenced with immunoSEQ multiplex PCR; TCRdb's copy has only in-frame clones and lacks some. The sample carries about 160,000 clones, less than 9.5% recorded once. Specimen: central memory CD4+ T cells from blood. Source of these receptors: a woman under 30 in good health.

Only a few counts were recorded for this clone. The V call is TRBV7-2, the J call TRBJ1-3, with D hard to call. The CDR3 sequence is 15 residues long. With 5 bases removed from V and 11 bases from J, the gap between germline ends came to 22 bases. The germline gives CDR1 SGHTA, CDR2 FQGNSA. CDR3 region: CASSPRVSAAGPIYF. As DNA, the CDR3 is TGTGCCAGCAGCCCGAGGGTGTCAGCGGCGGGTCCCATATATTTT. Together with reference TRBV7-2 and TRBJ1-3, the CDR3 gives the full variable domain: GAGVSQSPSNKVTEKGKDVELRCDPISGHTALYWYRQSLGQGLEFLIYFQGNSAPDKSGLPSDRFSAERTGGSVSTLTIQRTQQEDSAVYLCASSPRVSAAGPIYFGEGSWLTVV.

The V and J genes are TRBV2 and TRBJ1-5; D gene unclear. Germline V gene sequence: CDR1 SNHLY, CDR2 FYNNEI. CDR3 size: 14 residues. V lost 5 bases and J lost 2, with 10 bases in between. The CDR3 region has the DNA TGTGCCAGCAGTCGGAACGAGGGCAATCAGCCCCAGCATTTT. It translates to CASSRNEGNQPQHF.

The chain recombines TRBV27 with TRBJ2-5; D gene uncertain. Germline V gene sequence: CDR1 MNHEY, CDR2 SMNVEV (reference sequence). V was cut by 1 base and J by 1 base, with 4 bases left in between. CDR3 size: 13 residues. CDR3 DNA sequence: TGTGCCAGCAGTTTATGGGCCCAAGAGACCCAGTACTTC. This encodes CASSLWAQETQYF.

The V call is TRBV29-1, the J call TRBJ2-2, with D maybe TRBD1 (5 bases). The CDR3 contains 13 residues. Germline values: CDR1 SQVTM, CDR2 ANQGSEA. With 3 bases removed from V and 5 bases from J, the gap between germline ends came to 10 bases. CDR3 in amino acids: CSVDVSGTGELFF. As DNA, the CDR3 is TGCAGCGTTGATGTGTCAGGGACCGGGGAGCTGTTTTTT.

This clone was seen a handful of times. The J gene is TRBJ2-3, the V gene TRBV5-1, with 12 positions matching TRBD2. The CDR3 has 14 residues. V lost 4 bases to trimming and J lost 5 bases; unmatched junction nucleotides: 2. CDR1 and CDR2 from the germline V gene are SGHRS and YFSETQ. The CDR3 DNA follows: TGCGCCAGCAGCCGGACTAGCGGGAAAGATACGCAGTATTTT. Its protein is CASSRTSGKDTQYF.

Only a few counts were recorded for this clone. The J gene is TRBJ2-7, the V gene TRBV2; 7 bases match TRBD2. Germline V gene lookup returns CDR1 SNHLY and CDR2 FYNNEI. V trimming: 7 bases; J trimming: 3 bases; junction bases outside the gene matches: 21. This CDR3 is built from 18 residues. The CDR3 here is CASKRLGGNRNHVYEQYF. The CDR3 DNA sequence: TGTGCCAGCAAGAGGCTGGGGGGGAACAGGAATCACGTCTACGAGCAGTACTTC.

This clone was seen only a few times. The genes are TRBV7-9 and TRBJ1-2, with 7 bases lining up with TRBD1. V lost 4 bases, J lost 7 bases, and 12 bases stayed unmatched. The CDR3 totals 15 residues. Germline loops: CDR1 SEHNR, CDR2 FQNEAQ (reference sequence). For the CDR3, the DNA is TGTGCCAGCAGCTATTCAGGGGGGCAGGGATTTGGCTACACCTTC. It is translated as CASSYSGGQGFGYTF.

This clone occurred a few times. The chain employs TRBV6-5 and TRBJ2-2, with 7 bases lining up with TRBD1. The CDR3 extends over 15 amino acids. Germline CDR1 MNHEY, CDR2 SVGAGI. Unmatched junction bases numbered 4, after V lost 6 bases and J lost 0 bases. The CDR3 coding sequence is TGTGCCAGCAGGGGACAGTTCGCGAACACCGGGGAGCTGTTTTTT. It yields the protein CASRGQFANTGELFF.

As to this clone: Different DNA sequences within this sample yield the same CDR3. The rearrangement joins TRBV7-2 to TRBJ2-3; the match to TRBD2 covers 9 bases. Unmatched junction bases numbered 5, after V lost 1 base and J lost 6 bases. The V gene's germline CDR1 is SGHTA and CDR2 FQGNSA. The CDR3 totals 15 residues. This chain's CDR3 is CASSLGLAGTDTQYF. The CDR3 DNA sequence: TGTGCCAGCAGCTTAGGGCTAGCGGGAACCGATACGCAGTATTTT.

This clone was seen a handful of times. The genes are TRBV18 and TRBJ2-7, with TRBD1 matching 8 bases. J was trimmed by 5 bases and V by 5 bases; bases with no gene match: 5. This CDR3 spans 13 amino acids. Germline V lookup: CDR1 KGHSH, CDR2 LQKENI. This CDR3 reads CASSSGGENEQYF. The CDR3 DNA sequence: TGTGCCAGCTCATCAGGGGGCGAGAACGAGCAGTACTTC. Complete variable domain (other parts from reference TRBV18 and TRBJ2-7): NAGVMQNPRHLVRRRGQEARLRCSPMKGHSHVYWYRQLPEEGLKFMVYLQKENIIDESGMPKERFSAEFPKEGPSILRIQQVVRGDSAAYFCASSSGGENEQYFGPGTRLTVT.

This clone has only a few counts. V gene TRBV2 combines with J gene TRBJ2-7; D is ambiguous. The length of the CDR3 is 14 residues. V gave up 6 bases and J gave up 9 bases, with 21 bases separating them. Germline CDR1 SNHLY, CDR2 FYNNEI. The CDR3 is CASRRLWLGSLQYF. DNA of the CDR3: TGTGCCAGCAGACGTTTATGGTTGGGCTCACTGCAGTACTTC.

This clone was seen a handful of times. The V call is TRBV6-6, the J call TRBJ1-6, with a possible D match to TRBD1 (6 bases). V lost 4 bases, J lost 5 bases, and 6 bases lay in between. The CDR3 totals 13 residues. In germline, CDR1 is MNHNY, CDR2 SVGAGI (reference sequence). The CDR3 reads CASSSGDNSPLHF. As DNA, the CDR3 is TGTGCCAGCAGTTCAGGGGATAATTCACCCCTCCACTTT.

V gene TRBV7-2 combines with J gene TRBJ2-5, with 9 bases matching TRBD2. The germline V gene has CDR1 SGHTA and CDR2 FQGNSA. V was clipped by 8 bases and J by 5 bases; unmatched bases: 12. This CDR3 has 15 residues. CDR3 sequence: CASSLGGRAQETQYF. CDR3 DNA sequence: TGTGCCAGCTCCCTGGGCGGGAGGGCCCAGGAGACCCAGTACTTC.

This clone has ten or more counts. Other nucleotide sequences in the sample specify the same CDR3. The V gene is TRBV28, the J gene TRBJ1-2, with D perhaps TRBD1 (5 bases). Germline values: CDR1 MDHEN, CDR2 SYDVKM. This CDR3 has 13 amino acids. Trimming cost V 6 bases and J 0 bases, with 8 bases left between them. The CDR3 region has the DNA TGTGCCAGCAGACAGGAAGCTAACTATGGCTACACCTTC. Protein: CASRQEANYGYTF.

J is TRBJ2-7 and V is TRBV6-6, with 11 nucleotides matching TRBD1. The germline gives CDR1 MNHNY, CDR2 SVGAGI (reference sequence). The CDR3 runs 15 residues. V trimming: 4 bases; J trimming: 3 bases; junction bases outside the gene matches: 5. CDR3: CASSLSGTGGYEQYF. CDR3 bases: TGTGCCAGCAGTTTATCCGGGACAGGGGGCTACGAGCAGTACTTC.

This clone was recorded a few times. The gene calls are TRBV2 and TRBJ2-5, with D tentatively TRBD2 (7 bases). Judging by the DNA end, TRBJ2-7 fits better; the J call may be wrong. CDR3 length equals 14 residues. From germline, CDR1 is SNHLY and CDR2 FYNNEI. CDR3 nucleotide sequence: TGTGCCAGCAGTGAGATGAACAGGGAGGGCGAGCAGTACTTC. It encodes CASSEMNREGEQYF.

This clone was counted a few times. The chain couples TRBV5-1 to TRBJ2-1, with 9 bases matching TRBD2. This CDR3 has 17 amino acids. V lost 4 bases to trimming and J lost 0 bases; unmatched junction nucleotides: 8. Germline lookup yields CDR1 SGHRS and CDR2 YFSETQ. The CDR3 region is CASSPAPSGTSYNEQFF. CDR3 nucleotide sequence: TGCGCCAGCAGCCCCGCTCCTAGCGGGACCTCCTACAATGAGCAGTTCTTC.

This clone was observed a handful of times. The chain joins TRBV2 to TRBJ2-7, with D uncertain. With 5 bases removed from V and 4 bases from J, the gap between germline ends came to 6 bases. The CDR3 extends over 11 amino acids. Per the germline V gene, CDR1 is SNHLY and CDR2 is FYNNEI. The CDR3 nucleotides are TGTGCCAGCAGTTTCCTTTACGAGCAGTACTTC. Protein product: CASSFLYEQYF. The whole variable domain, remainder taken from reference TRBV2 and TRBJ2-7, is EPEVTQTPSHQVTQMGQEVILRCVPISNHLYFYWYRQILGQKVEFLVSFYNNEISEKSEIFDDQFSVERPDGSNFTLKIRSTKLEDSAMYFCASSFLYEQYFGPGTRLTVT.

This clone has only a few counts. The chain carries TRBV18 and TRBJ2-7; the D gene is possibly TRBD2 (6 bases). The CDR3 is 14 residues long. V gave up 3 bases and J gave up 0 bases, with 9 bases separating them. Germline V gene sequence: CDR1 KGHSH, CDR2 LQKENI. The CDR3 coding sequence is TGTGCCAGCTCACCGGGACTGAGCTCCTACGAGCAGTACTTC. Its protein product is CASSPGLSSYEQYF.